Below are 13 T cell receptor beta chains sequenced from a single sample in a study of shared clonotypes between healthy human individuals. Libraries were prepared by immunoSEQ multiplex PCR; TCRdb keeps only in-frame clonotypes and omits some of them. The profile shows hundreds of thousands of clones, more than 70% of them singletons. The sample comprised memory CD4+ T cells sorted from blood. The subset is: CD45RA-negative fraction. The receptors were gathered from a woman aged 25 to 39 in good health.

Written as DNA, the CDR3 is TGTGCCACAGCCGGGACAGGGGAAACTTATGGCTACACCTTC. It is translated as CATAGTGETYGYTF. The rearrangement links TRBV2 to TRBJ1-2; 10 bases are shared with TRBD1. V dropped 10 bases and J dropped 5; count of bases not matched to a gene: 10. The CDR3 has 14 residues. In germline, CDR1 is SNHLY, CDR2 FYNNEI.

This clone was counted a few times. This chain uses TRBV20-1 with TRBJ1-1; D unclear. The germline V gene encodes CDR1 DFQATT and CDR2 SNEGSKA (reference sequence). CDR3 length: 11 residues. Trimming took 0 bases from V and 6 from J, leaving 5 bases between them. The DNA for the CDR3 is TGCAGTGCTAGAGATTCGGCTGAAGCTTTCTTT. Encoded protein: CSARDSAEAFF.

The V and J genes are TRBV10-3 and TRBJ1-5; weak D call: TRBD1 (6 bases). Germline CDR1 and CDR2: ENHRY and SYGVKD. This CDR3 contains 14 residues. With 5 bases removed from V and 7 bases from J, the gap between germline ends came to 15 bases. CDR3 sequence reads: CAISPDRTGQPQHF. The CDR3 DNA reads TGTGCCATCAGTCCGGACAGAACAGGCCAGCCCCAGCATTTT.

CDR3 nucleotide sequence: TGTGCCAGTAGTATATCCAGGGGCGCAGATACGCAGTATTTT. This gives the protein CASSISRGADTQYF. The rearrangement links TRBV19 to TRBJ2-3; TRBD1 might be the D (6 bases). Germline V gene lookup returns CDR1 LNHDA and CDR2 SQIVND (reference sequence). V lost 2 bases and J lost 4, with 10 bases in between. The CDR3 is 14 amino acids.

This clone was detected a few times. A junction boundary mismatches the germline segment, possibly from a read error. The chain joins TRBV29-1 to TRBJ2-7, with 10 positions matching TRBD2. The CDR3 spans 14 residues. The V gene's germline CDR1 is SQVTM and CDR2 ANQGSEA. The CDR3 sequence: CSADTGTSAQPLIF. CDR3 coding DNA: TGCAGCGCCGATACCGGGACTAGCGCACAACCCCTCATCTTC.

This clone was observed many times. The chain employs TRBV2 and TRBJ2-6; 9 nucleotides match TRBD1. The CDR3 loop spans 16 amino acids. Germline V gives CDR1 SNHLY, CDR2 FYNNEI. V shed 4 bases, J shed 0 bases, and the junction held 1 base outside the gene matches. Written as DNA, the CDR3 is TGTGCCAGCAGTGTGGACAGGGGCTCTGGGGCCAACGTCCTGACTTTC. This encodes CASSVDRGSGANVLTF.

V and J are TRBV18 and TRBJ1-1; D gene ambiguous. The ends were cut back, 3 bases at V and 3 bases at J, with 14 bases in the middle. The CDR3 has 15 amino acids. Germline V gene lookup returns CDR1 KGHSH and CDR2 LQKENI. For the CDR3, the DNA is TGTGCCAGCTCACCGCCGCGCGGGGTAGACACTGAAGCTTTCTTT. Amino acids: CASSPPRGVDTEAFF.

As for this clone: Distinct nucleotide sequences in the sample also encode this CDR3. The chain couples TRBV11-2 to TRBJ2-1, with unresolved D. The germline V gene encodes CDR1 SGHAT and CDR2 FQNNGV. V lost 2 bases to trimming and J lost 5 bases, with 7 bases between them. The CDR3 is 13 residues long. CDR3 DNA sequence: TGTGCCAGCAGCTTAAGCCTAAACAATGAGCAGTTCTTC. Amino acids: CASSLSLNNEQFF.

The chain has TRBV10-3 and TRBJ2-3; maybe TRBD2 (6 bases). Deletions cut 10 bases from V and 6 bases from J, with 11 bases between. The CDR3 is made up of 11 amino acids. CDR1 and CDR2 (germline): ENHRY, SYGVKD. Here the CDR3 DNA reads TGTGCCACCGGGACTCTCGATACGCAGTATTTT. It encodes CATGTLDTQYF.

As DNA, the CDR3 is TGTGCCAGCAGTGCCCTTGGGAGTGGCGACACAGATACGCAGTATTTT. It is translated as CASSALGSGDTDTQYF. The genes are TRBV27 and TRBJ2-3; D might be TRBD2 (5 bases). V was cut by 5 bases and J by 2 bases, with 17 bases left in between. The CDR3 is 16 amino acids. CDR1 and CDR2 from the germline V gene are MNHEY and SMNVEV (reference sequence).

The chain combines TRBV10-2 with TRBJ2-1, with D possibly matching TRBD2 (5 bases). The V gene lost 7 bases and the J gene lost 6 bases, with 19 bases spanning the gap. CDR3 length equals 15 residues. The germline V gene has CDR1 WSHSY and CDR2 SAAADI. In DNA form, the CDR3 reads TGCGCCAGCAAGGCTGAGGGCTCGATGCTCAATGAGCAGTTCTTC. Residues: CASKAEGSMLNEQFF.

Comments on this clone: This likely reflects a read error, since a far larger clone is one base away. This chain joins TRBV19 and TRBJ1-1; D is unclear. This CDR3 spans 14 amino acids. Trimming shortened V by 6 bases and J by 0 bases, and 11 bases separated the two germline ends. Germline V gene data show CDR1 as LNHDA and CDR2 as SQIVND (reference sequence). CDR3 nucleotide sequence: TGTGCCAGTAGCAACGGACGGATGAACACTGAAGCTTTCTTT. Encoded protein: CASSNGRMNTEAFF.

The chain carries TRBV30 and TRBJ2-7, with 7 bases that match TRBD2. The germline V gene has CDR1 GTSNPN and CDR2 SVGIG (reference sequence). This CDR3 spans 14 amino acids. The J segment lost 6 bases and the V segment lost 1 base, leaving 9 bases of the junction unmatched. The CDR3 spells CAWSGTGTTLEQYF. CDR3 nucleotides: TGTGCCTGGAGTGGCACCGGGACTACGCTCGAGCAGTACTTC. Combining the CDR3 with reference TRBV30 and TRBJ2-7 gives the whole variable domain SQTIHQWPATLVQPVGSPLSLECTVEGTSNPNLYWYRQAAGRGLQLLFYSVGIGQISSEVPQNLSASRPQDRQFILSSKKLLLSDSGFYLCAWSGTGTTLEQYFGPGTRLTVT.